The 20 T cell receptor beta chains below come from one sample, sequenced in a study of blood T cell repertoires in COVID-19. TCRdb's table, derived via immunoSEQ multiplex PCR, lists solely in-frame clones and lacks some. The table shows tens of thousands of clones, with roughly 83% occurring only once. The sequenced material came from peripheral blood. Receptor source: a man over 45 with COVID-19, enrolled during active disease.

The V call is TRBV27, the J call TRBJ1-1; D not resolved. Trimming removed 8 bases at V and 8 bases at J, with 9 bases between. Germline V gene data show CDR1 as MNHEY and CDR2 as SMNVEV (reference sequence). The CDR3 runs 10 residues. For the CDR3, the DNA is TGTGCCAGCGGTTGGAGAGAAGCTTTCTTT. Translated, it gives CASGWREAFF.

This chain connects TRBV5-8 to TRBJ2-3; TRBD2 aligns across 13 bases. Germline V gives CDR1 SGHTS, CDR2 YDEGEE. After removal of 2 bases from V and 5 bases from J, the junction contained 5 bases not matched to a gene. This CDR3 has 16 amino acids. This chain's CDR3 is CASSFGLAGAVDTQYF. The DNA of the CDR3 is TGTGCCAGCAGCTTCGGACTAGCGGGGGCCGTAGATACGCAGTATTTT.

The rearrangement links TRBV5-1 to TRBJ1-2; no reliable D call. The ends were cut back, 4 bases at V and 6 bases at J, with 7 bases in the middle. Germline V gene lookup returns CDR1 SGHRS and CDR2 YFSETQ. CDR3 size: 11 residues. This chain's CDR3 is CASSNRDGYTF. The CDR3 DNA reads TGCGCCAGCAGCAATAGAGATGGCTACACCTTC.

The genes are TRBV2 and TRBJ2-7; maybe TRBD2 (6 bases). CDR1 and CDR2 from the germline V gene are SNHLY and FYNNEI. CDR3 size: 14 residues. V was shortened by 1 base and J by 3 bases, with 10 bases between the two germline ends. The CDR3 DNA follows: TGTGCCAGCAGTGAAGAGCACGGGGGCTACGAGCAGTACTTC. Protein: CASSEEHGGYEQYF.

This sequence joins TRBV5-6 and TRBJ2-1; a possible D gene is TRBD2 (6 bases). Germline V CDR1 and CDR2: SGHDT, YYEEEE. CDR3 length: 15 residues. Trimming removed 4 bases at V and 6 bases at J, with 17 bases between. CDR3 region: CASSRKILGGNEQFF. DNA for the CDR3: TGTGCCAGCAGCCGGAAGATTCTGGGGGGCAATGAGCAGTTCTTC.

The chain couples TRBV18 to TRBJ2-6; D not resolved. This CDR3 is 17 amino acids long. Germline V lookup: CDR1 KGHSH, CDR2 LQKENI. Trimming removed 1 base from V and 2 bases from J, with 12 bases in between. This chain's CDR3 is CASSPRAPAAGANVLTF. CDR3 nucleotides: TGTGCCAGCTCACCACGTGCGCCCGCGGCTGGGGCCAACGTCCTGACTTTC. The full variable domain, in which reference TRBV18 and TRBJ2-6 provide the parts outside the CDR3, is NAGVMQNPRHLVRRRGQEARLRCSPMKGHSHVYWYRQLPEEGLKFMVYLQKENIIDESGMPKERFSAEFPKEGPSILRIQQVVRGDSAAYFCASSPRAPAAGANVLTFGAGSRLTVL.

V is TRBV18 and J is TRBJ1-2; 10 nucleotides line up with TRBD1. Germline CDR1 is KGHSH and CDR2 is LQKENI. The J segment lost 6 bases and the V segment lost 4 bases, leaving 5 bases of the junction unmatched. This CDR3 is 14 amino acids long. CDR3 DNA: TGTGCCAGCTCACAAACCGGGACAGGGGATGGCTACACCTTC. This sequence encodes CASSQTGTGDGYTF.

J is TRBJ1-4 and V is TRBV4-3; 9 nucleotides match TRBD1. The J segment lost 2 bases and the V segment lost 3 bases, leaving 10 bases of the junction unmatched. The CDR3 has 18 amino acids. Germline CDR1 LGHNA, CDR2 YSLEER. CDR3 sequence (DNA): TGCGCCAGCAGCCAGTCTCGGGGACAGGGTTTCACTAATGAAAAACTGTTTTTT. It codes for CASSQSRGQGFTNEKLFF.

The genes are TRBV11-2 and TRBJ2-3; 10 bases match TRBD2. Unmatched junction bases numbered 9, after V lost 3 bases and J lost 6 bases. This CDR3 spans 16 amino acids. Germline V lookup: CDR1 SGHAT, CDR2 FQNNGV. In nucleotides, the CDR3 is TGTGCCAGCAGCTTCAGCGGACTAGCGGACACGGATACGCAGTATTTT. Its translation: CASSFSGLADTDTQYF.

The V call is TRBV11-1, the J call TRBJ2-7; TRBD2 might be the D (5 bases). In germline, CDR1 is SGHAT, CDR2 FQDESV (reference sequence). The CDR3 is 15 residues long. The V gene lost 1 base and the J gene lost 0 bases, with 10 bases spanning the gap. This CDR3 reads CASSLGVGSSYEQYF. The CDR3 coding sequence is TGTGCCAGCAGCTTAGGTGTAGGGAGCTCCTACGAGCAGTACTTC.

This clone was counted a single time. The V call is TRBV29-1, the J call TRBJ2-1, with 7 bases that match TRBD1. Germline V gene sequence: CDR1 SQVTM, CDR2 ANQGSEA. The ends lost 7 bases at V and 0 bases at J; junction bases unmatched: 3. This CDR3 contains 13 residues. The CDR3, as DNA: TGCAGCGGGGGACAGAGCTCCTACAATGAGCAGTTCTTC. Encoded protein: CSGGQSSYNEQFF.

This chain uses TRBV11-2 with TRBJ1-1, with D tentatively TRBD1 (5 bases). Trimming shortened V by 6 bases and J by 0 bases, and 14 bases separated the two germline ends. The CDR3 has 15 amino acids. In germline, CDR1 is SGHAT, CDR2 FQNNGV. The CDR3 nucleotides are TGTGCCAGCAGTCCTTTAAGGGGAATGAACACTGAAGCTTTCTTT. Translated, it gives CASSPLRGMNTEAFF.

The chain is built from TRBV6-6 and TRBJ1-5; TRBD1 aligns across 7 bases. CDR3 size: 15 residues. CDR1 MNHNY and CDR2 SVGAGI come from the germline V gene (reference sequence). The V segment lost 5 bases and the J segment 7 bases; nucleotides outside the gene matches: 11. Here the CDR3 reads CASSPRQGEYQPQHF. CDR3 coding DNA: TGTGCCAGCAGTCCGCGACAGGGCGAATACCAGCCCCAGCATTTT.

The CDR3: CASSWTGNTEAFF. CDR3 sequence (DNA): TGTGCCAGCAGTTGGACAGGGAACACTGAAGCTTTCTTT. The chain carries TRBV12-3 or TRBV12-4 and TRBJ1-1; 7 bases line up with TRBD1. This CDR3 has 13 amino acids. V was pared by 4 bases and J by 1 base, with 0 bases of the junction left unmatched.

This chain uses TRBV30 with TRBJ2-1; 10 bases are shared with TRBD2. The germline gives CDR1 GTSNPN, CDR2 SVGIG (reference sequence). Trimming took 8 bases from V and 3 from J; bases not matched to a gene: 7. This CDR3 has 14 amino acids. The CDR3 protein is CALQGLANYNEQFF. The CDR3 nucleotides read TGTGCCCTTCAGGGACTAGCGAACTACAATGAGCAGTTCTTC.

The rearrangement uses TRBV7-6 and TRBJ1-3, with 7 bases matching TRBD1. The V segment lost 5 bases and the J segment 4 bases; nucleotides outside the gene matches: 8. Germline assignment: CDR1 SGHVS and CDR2 FNYEAQ. CDR3 length: 15 amino acids. In DNA, the CDR3 is TGTGCCAGCAGCATAGGAACAGGGGAAGGAAACACCATATATTTT. It encodes CASSIGTGEGNTIYF.

This clone is a singleton in its sample. The chain links TRBV19 to TRBJ2-2; D is perhaps TRBD1 (5 bases). Germline assignment: CDR1 LNHDA and CDR2 SQIVND (reference sequence). The CDR3 sequence is 13 residues long. V gave up 6 bases and J gave up 1 base, with 6 bases separating them. The CDR3 is CASRDKNTGELFF. CDR3 in DNA: TGTGCCAGTAGGGACAAGAACACCGGGGAGCTGTTTTTT.

The gene calls are TRBV28 and TRBJ2-7; D is possibly TRBD1 (6 bases). Germline CDR1 and CDR2: MDHEN and SYDVKM. Trimming stripped 2 bases from V and 3 bases from J, with 14 bases between. The CDR3 sequence is 15 residues long. This chain's CDR3 is CASSLASGRGYEQYF. The CDR3 coding sequence is TGTGCCAGCAGTTTAGCCTCCGGCAGGGGCTACGAGCAGTACTTC.

The sample holds a few counts of this clone. This chain connects TRBV18 to TRBJ2-7; TRBD1 might be the D (6 bases). In germline, CDR1 is KGHSH, CDR2 LQKENI. V was cut by 0 bases and J by 0 bases, with 12 bases left in between. The CDR3 extends over 16 amino acids. CDR3 amino acids: CASSPPGDRSSYEQYF. The CDR3 coding sequence is TGTGCCAGCTCACCACCAGGAGACAGGAGCTCCTACGAGCAGTACTTC.

This rearrangement joins TRBV5-1 to TRBJ1-4, with D perhaps TRBD1 (6 bases). The germline gives CDR1 SGHRS, CDR2 YFSETQ. V lost 0 bases and J lost 2, with 8 bases in between. The CDR3 runs to 15 residues. The CDR3: CASSLGGGTNEKLFF. CDR3 DNA: TGCGCCAGCAGCTTGGGAGGGGGTACTAATGAAAAACTGTTTTTT.